This T cell receptor beta chain came from a study of blood T cell repertoires in COVID-19. Turning to the study itself: From the United States, Italy and Spain came samples of acute and convalescent COVID-19. The cDNA or gDNA used as material had been derived from T cells, B-cell-depleted T cells, or PBMCs.

The junction had 12 bases not matched to a gene; V was cut back by 7 bases and J by 6 bases. In germline, CDR1 is LNHDA, CDR2 SQIVND (reference sequence). The CDR3 has 15 amino acids. The table came from immunoSEQ multiplex PCR; TCRdb's copy has only in-frame clones and leaves some out. The sample includes nearly 85,000 clones, more than 70% of them seen just once. The TCR comes from an older woman with acute or convalescent COVID-19. Sequences were obtained from peripheral blood. V is TRBV19 and J is TRBJ2-1; 7 bases line up with TRBD2. The CDR3 here is CASKPRRGEVNEQFF. DNA for the CDR3: TGTGCCAGTAAACCTCGCCGGGGGGAGGTCAATGAGCAGTTCTTC.